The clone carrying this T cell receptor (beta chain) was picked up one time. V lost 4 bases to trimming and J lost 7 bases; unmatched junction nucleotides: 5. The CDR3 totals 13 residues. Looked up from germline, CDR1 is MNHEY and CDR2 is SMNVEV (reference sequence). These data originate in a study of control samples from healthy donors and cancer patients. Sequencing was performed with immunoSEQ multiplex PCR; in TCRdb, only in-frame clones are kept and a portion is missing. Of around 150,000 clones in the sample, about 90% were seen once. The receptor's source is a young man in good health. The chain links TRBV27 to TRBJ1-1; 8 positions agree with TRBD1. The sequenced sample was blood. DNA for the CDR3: TGTGCCAGCAGTTCTCGACAGGGGCTTGAAGCTTTCTTT. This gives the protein CASSSRQGLEAFF.